This T cell receptor beta chain was identified in a study of cytomegalovirus exposure and HLA in healthy donors. Study-wide findings and caveats: Available immune exposure information was restricted to CMV serostatus only. As a later analysis showed, a missense DCLRE1C variant was linked to trimming of TCR beta V- and J-genes. Across HLA loci, a later analysis found differing TCR association rates, with DRB1 most and HLA-C fewest.

Vbeta (60) and Jbeta (13) primers were used in the PCR. In the authors' workflow: Among the unique TCR beta chains that a later analysis counted, 75 million to 85 million in all, about 12 million were shared. Profiling relied on immunoSEQ multiplex PCR, and the TCRdb table lists in-frame clones only, not all of them. V, J and clone size derive from that table, while D and trimming were established from the DNA sequence. The table lists over 95,000 clones, approximately 80% of them singletons. A remark on this clone: Its antigen is currently unknown.

This CDR3 has 14 residues. With 0 bases removed from V and 7 bases from J, the gap between germline ends came to 13 bases. Germline V gives CDR1 SGHAT, CDR2 FQNNGV. The chain uses TRBV11-2 and TRBJ2-7; D might be TRBD1 (6 bases). The sequenced sample was PBMCs. The origin of this receptor is a man aged 40-50 years in good health and CMV-seropositive. The CDR3 DNA sequence: TGTGCCAGCAGCTTAGACAGGGGTACGGGGGAGCAGTACTTC. It encodes CASSLDRGTGEQYF.